This T cell receptor beta chain comes out of a study of CD8 T cells in Susac syndrome. Random-hexamer reverse transcription was applied to 0.5 to 1 ug RNA. TCR beta CDR3 was amplified by immunoSEQ multiplex PCR. This amplification extended across 54 Vbeta and 13 Jbeta segments. MiXCR, applied by TCRdb to the immunoSEQ multiplex PCR reads, yields one record per CDR3 protein. The table shows some 150,000 distinct CDR3 sequences, with approximately 95% occurring only once. Sequencing targeted TCR beta in T cells from blood (CD8+ and CD4+). Fulfillment of recently defined diagnostic criteria for definite or probable disease was shown by the patients with Susac syndrome. TEMRA cells were enriched by FACS, and CD4+ and CD8+ T cells were negatively isolated. CDR1 and CDR2 (germline): SGHTA, FQGNSA. The CDR3 extends over 16 amino acids. V was pared by 0 bases and J by 2 bases, with 13 bases between.

Sequencing used CD4+ T cells from PBMCs. The genes are TRBV7-2 and TRBJ1-2, with D possibly matching TRBD1 (6 bases). This TCR was recovered from a human donor with Susac syndrome. The CDR3 nucleotides read TGTGCCAGCAGCTTAGCGCTTGGAGGGGGGAACTATGGCTACACCTTC. This sequence encodes CASSLALGGGNYGYTF.